The 29 T cell receptor beta chains below come from one sample, sequenced in a study of T cell responses to AZD1222 COVID-19 vaccine. Only in-frame clones appear in the TCRdb table, and some are missing; sequencing was by immunoSEQ multiplex PCR. This table holds around 160,000 clones, under 95% found once. The input for sequencing was peripheral blood, taken on day 0 of AZD1222 vaccination. Receptor source: an adult in good health.

The V gene is TRBV21-1, the J gene TRBJ1-5; whether TRBD1, the table's D call, matches the DNA was not checked. TRBV21-1 represents a pseudogene. This CDR3 has 13 amino acids. This CDR3 reads CASSKALNQPQHF. The DNA of the CDR3 is TGTGCCAGCAGCAAGGCCCTCAATCAGCCCCAGCATTTT.

The CDR3 here is CASSFLASEQFF. The CDR3, as DNA: TGTGCCAGCAGCTTTCTGGCTAGTGAGCAGTTCTTC. The chain combines TRBV7-9 with TRBJ2-1, with unresolved D. Germline V gives CDR1 SEHNR, CDR2 FQNEAQ (reference sequence). Trimming removed 3 bases from V and 9 bases from J, with 9 bases in between. The CDR3 is 12 amino acids.

The chain links TRBV5-1 to TRBJ2-5; D is unresolved. Germline loops: CDR1 SGHRS, CDR2 YFSETQ. Deletions cut 1 base from V and 5 bases from J, with 12 bases between. CDR3 length: 14 amino acids. CDR3 loop: CASSLFSGVETQYF. The CDR3 DNA follows: TGCGCCAGCAGCTTGTTCTCGGGCGTGGAGACCCAGTACTTC.

This chain connects TRBV6-5 to TRBJ1-2, with 7 nucleotides matching TRBD1. This CDR3 spans 13 amino acids. Trimming at V came to 6 bases and at J to 6 bases, leaving 7 bases not matched to a gene. Germline assignment: CDR1 MNHEY and CDR2 SVGAGI. The CDR3 region has the DNA TGTGCCAGCAGCCCGACAGGGAACAATGGCTACACCTTC. This sequence encodes CASSPTGNNGYTF.

This rearrangement joins TRBV5-3 to TRBJ2-7; 10 bases are shared with TRBD2. TRBV5-3 is marked as an open reading frame, function uncertain. The CDR3 totals 16 residues. The V and J ends lost 1 base and 5 bases, in that order; junction bases with no gene match: 9. The DNA for the CDR3 is TGTGCCAGAAGCTTGAGGCAGGGGAGCGGGAGGGACGAGCAGTACTTC. It is translated as CARSLRQGSGRDEQYF.

The chain is built from TRBV11-2 and TRBJ2-2; 10 positions agree with TRBD2. V lost 5 bases to trimming and J lost 4 bases; unmatched junction nucleotides: 10. Germline values: CDR1 SGHAT, CDR2 FQNNGV. The CDR3 totals 17 residues. The CDR3 DNA is TGTGCCAGCAGCCTGACAGCGGGGGGGCCGATCACCGGGGAGCTGTTTTTT. This translates into CASSLTAGGPITGELFF.

The genes are TRBV7-9 and TRBJ1-3; D is unresolved. Germline lookup yields CDR1 SEHNR and CDR2 FQNEAQ (reference sequence). Between the trimmed V and J ends, which lost 1 base and 3 bases, there was a span of 4 bases. The CDR3 covers 13 residues. CDR3 region: CASSLGLGNTIYF. The CDR3 nucleotides are TGTGCCAGCAGCTTAGGCCTTGGAAACACCATATATTTT.

This sequence joins TRBV5-1 and TRBJ1-1; D possibly corresponds to TRBD1 (5 bases). Germline CDR1 is SGHRS and CDR2 is YFSETQ. The CDR3 spans 17 residues. V was pared by 0 bases and J by 0 bases, with 15 bases between. CDR3 sequence: CASSLVPGGMMNTEAFF. The DNA of the CDR3 is TGCGCCAGCAGCTTGGTGCCGGGGGGGATGATGAACACTGAAGCTTTCTTT. The entire variable domain, with the rest obtained from reference TRBV5-1 and TRBJ1-1, is as follows: KAGVTQTPRYLIKTRGQQVTLSCSPISGHRSVSWYQQTPGQGLQFLFEYFSETQRNKGNFPGRFSGRQFSNSRSEMNVSTLELGDSALYLCASSLVPGGMMNTEAFFGQGTRLTVV.

This rearrangement joins TRBV5-8 to TRBJ2-3; no clear D gene. The CDR3 loop spans 14 amino acids. V was trimmed by 2 bases and J by 1 base, leaving 8 bases between them. Germline values: CDR1 SGHTS, CDR2 YDEGEE. Here the CDR3 reads CASSFRTGTDTQYF. Here the CDR3 DNA reads TGTGCCAGCAGCTTCCGGACGGGCACAGATACGCAGTATTTT.

The chain carries TRBV19 and TRBJ2-5; TRBD2 matches at 12 bases. Germline V gene lookup returns CDR1 LNHDA and CDR2 SQIVND (reference sequence). J lost 5 bases, V lost 9 bases, and 10 bases had no gene match. This CDR3 is 15 amino acids long. The CDR3 sequence is CASLAGGPFDETQYF. For the CDR3, the DNA is TGTGCCAGCCTAGCGGGGGGGCCGTTTGATGAGACCCAGTACTTC.

This chain links TRBV7-3 with TRBJ2-2, with TRBD1 as a possible D gene (6 bases). CDR1 and CDR2 from the germline V gene are SGHTA and FQGTGA. The CDR3 consists of 16 residues. V dropped 1 base and J dropped 3 bases, with 12 bases sitting between them. For the CDR3, the DNA is TGTGCCAGCAGCTTAAACGCAGGGGTCGACACCGGGGAGCTGTTTTTT. This encodes CASSLNAGVDTGELFF.

The rearrangement uses TRBV11-2 and TRBJ1-6; D is unclear. This CDR3 contains 12 residues. Germline CDR1 and CDR2: SGHAT and FQNNGV. Between the trimmed V and J ends, which lost 6 bases and 5 bases, there was a span of 5 bases. In DNA, the CDR3 is TGTGCCAGCAGGGTTGATAATTCACCCCTCCACTTT. Its protein product is CASRVDNSPLHF. The complete variable domain, with remaining parts taken from reference TRBV11-2 and TRBJ1-6, reads EAGVAQSPRYKIIEKRQSVAFWCNPISGHATLYWYQQILGQGPKLLIQFQNNGVVDDSQLPKDRFSAERLKGVDSTLKIQPAKLEDSAVYLCASRVDNSPLHFGNGTRLTVT.

This clone has just one count. The chain employs TRBV20-1 and TRBJ2-4, with D possibly being TRBD1 or TRBD2 (5 bases each). CDR3 length equals 11 residues. Looked up from germline, CDR1 is DFQATT and CDR2 is SNEGSKA (reference sequence). Trimming shortened V by 6 bases and J by 15 bases, and 18 bases separated the two germline ends. CDR3 region: CSAAAGTARYF. The CDR3 nucleotides read TGCAGTGCAGCAGCTGGGACCGCTCGGTACTTC.

This clone showed up just once. The chain has TRBV27 and TRBJ2-7, with D tentatively TRBD2 (6 bases). CDR3 length equals 13 residues. CDR1 MNHEY and CDR2 SMNVEV come from the germline V gene (reference sequence). V was cut by 3 bases and J by 2 bases, with 8 bases left in between. Written as DNA, the CDR3 is TGTGCCAGCAGTTTTGGGGGGACCTACGAGCAGTACTTC. This sequence encodes CASSFGGTYEQYF.

The rearrangement uses TRBV9 and TRBJ1-3; maybe TRBD1 (5 bases). The CDR3 is 16 amino acids. Trimming took off 3 bases at V and 4 bases at J, with 17 bases between the two ends. In germline, CDR1 is SGDLS, CDR2 YYNGEE. The CDR3: CASSASGKGRGNTIYF. CDR3 coding DNA: TGTGCCAGCAGCGCCTCAGGGAAAGGCCGGGGAAACACCATATATTTT.

This clone was recorded a few times. The CDR3 sequence is CASSLAGPYEQYF. The CDR3 DNA is TGTGCCAGCAGTTTGGCAGGGCCCTACGAGCAGTACTTC. This sequence joins TRBV27 and TRBJ2-7; perhaps TRBD1 as D (5 bases). Germline assignment: CDR1 MNHEY and CDR2 SMNVEV (reference sequence). Trimming cost V 3 bases and J 2 bases, with 8 bases left between them. The CDR3 length is 13 residues.

The J gene is TRBJ2-7, the V gene TRBV7-6; perhaps TRBD2 as D (7 bases). The CDR3 has 15 residues. The V and J ends lost 0 bases and 5 bases respectively, with 14 bases between them. Germline values: CDR1 SGHVS, CDR2 FNYEAQ. The CDR3 region is CASSLAGRGGHEQYF. DNA of the CDR3: TGTGCCAGCAGCTTAGCCGGCAGGGGAGGGCACGAGCAGTACTTC.

The chain carries TRBV15 and TRBJ1-1; D ambiguous. The CDR3 has 14 residues. Per the germline V gene, CDR1 is LNHNV and CDR2 is YYDKDF (reference sequence). V was trimmed by 0 bases and J by 6 bases, leaving 11 bases between them. CDR3 amino acids: CATSRDRRGPEAFF. The CDR3 DNA follows: TGTGCCACCAGCAGAGATAGGCGAGGGCCTGAAGCTTTCTTT.

The CDR3: CASSKALGGEASPLHF. The CDR3 DNA is TGTGCCAGTAGTAAGGCCCTTGGGGGGGAGGCTTCACCCCTCCACTTT. The rearrangement joins TRBV19 to TRBJ1-6; D perhaps matches TRBD1 (5 bases). Germline V gene lookup returns CDR1 LNHDA and CDR2 SQIVND (reference sequence). The CDR3 totals 16 residues. Trimming took off 4 bases at V and 9 bases at J, with 19 bases between the two ends.

This clone was observed once. The rearrangement joins TRBV7-9 to TRBJ2-7; 10 bases are a match to TRBD1. J was trimmed by 2 bases and V by 3 bases; bases with no gene match: 7. The CDR3 spans 16 residues. The germline V gene encodes CDR1 SEHNR and CDR2 FQNEAQ (reference sequence). This CDR3 reads CASSFFSGQGTYEQYF. CDR3 nucleotide sequence: TGTGCCAGCAGCTTTTTCTCGGGACAGGGGACCTACGAGCAGTACTTC.

The chain carries TRBV2 and TRBJ2-2, with D unclear. The germline CDR1 and CDR2 sequences are SNHLY and FYNNEI. The CDR3 runs to 17 residues. Trimming shortened V by 2 bases and J by 2 bases, and 15 bases separated the two germline ends. CDR3 loop: CASSEPPFTINTGELFF. In nucleotides, the CDR3 is TGTGCCAGCAGTGAACCCCCATTTACTATCAACACCGGGGAGCTGTTTTTT.

The rearrangement joins TRBV7-9 to TRBJ2-7; D is uncertain. CDR1 is SEHNR, CDR2 FQNEAQ, per germline (reference sequence). The CDR3 has 15 residues. Trimming removed 4 bases from V and 1 base from J, with 14 bases in between. In DNA, the CDR3 is TGTGCCAGCAGCTGGGATACGGCCGAATCCTACGAGCAGTACTTC. It translates to CASSWDTAESYEQYF.

The chain carries TRBV6-1 and TRBJ1-2, with D unresolved. The V end was cut by 2 bases, the J end by 8 bases, with 12 bases between. The CDR3 totals 13 residues. Germline V gene data show CDR1 as MNHNS and CDR2 as SASEGT. The CDR3 sequence is CASSELTVGGYTF. The CDR3 DNA reads as TGTGCCAGCAGTGAATTAACAGTCGGAGGCTACACCTTC.

The chain uses TRBV18 and TRBJ2-3, with 11 bases fitting TRBD2. Per the germline V gene, CDR1 is KGHSH and CDR2 is LQKENI. The CDR3 has 18 amino acids. V was pared by 3 bases and J by 2 bases, with 10 bases of the junction left unmatched. DNA for the CDR3: TGTGCCAGCTCACCCCGGCCGACTAGCGGGACCCACACAGATACGCAGTATTTT. Translating gives CASSPRPTSGTHTDTQYF.

This chain uses TRBV10-3 with TRBJ2-1, with D perhaps TRBD1 (7 bases). The V gene lost 6 bases and the J gene lost 5 bases, with 20 bases spanning the gap. The CDR3 extends over 16 amino acids. CDR1 and CDR2 (germline): ENHRY, SYGVKD. The CDR3 nucleotides are TGTGCCATCAGAGGAACGACAGGGACTGACGACAATGAGCAGTTCTTC. As protein: CAIRGTTGTDDNEQFF.

The chain has TRBV14 and TRBJ2-7; D not certain. Deletions cut 0 bases from V and 7 bases from J, with 10 bases between. Germline V CDR1 and CDR2: SGHDN, FVKESK. The CDR3 loop spans 13 amino acids. The CDR3 bases are TGTGCCAGCAGCCAAGATCGGTCCCGGGAGCAGTACTTC. Translating gives CASSQDRSREQYF.

The chain carries TRBV13 and TRBJ1-4; D may be TRBD1 (5 bases). Germline CDR1 and CDR2: PRHDT and FYEKMQ (reference sequence). The CDR3 runs 14 residues. The V gene lost 3 bases and the J gene lost 3 bases, with 8 bases spanning the gap. This chain's CDR3 is CASSFGHANEKLFF. The CDR3 nucleotides read TGTGCCAGCAGCTTCGGACACGCTAATGAAAAACTGTTTTTT.

The chain joins TRBV6-2 or TRBV6-3 to TRBJ1-5, with D possibly being TRBD1 (5 bases). Per the germline V gene, CDR1 is MNHEY and CDR2 is SVGEGT. This CDR3 spans 18 amino acids. Deletions cut 4 bases from V and 0 bases from J, with 19 bases between. In DNA form, the CDR3 reads TGTGCCAGCAGTTGGGGCCAATCCGCCAGGTATAGCAATCAGCCCCAGCATTTT. This translates into CASSWGQSARYSNQPQHF.

The gene calls are TRBV7-2 and TRBJ1-1, with TRBD1 identical over 7 bases. This CDR3 has 13 residues. Germline lookup yields CDR1 SGHTA and CDR2 FQGNSA. J lost 11 bases, V lost 5 bases, and 11 bases had no gene match. CDR3: CASSPGTARRAFF. DNA of the CDR3: TGTGCCAGCAGCCCCGGGACAGCCCGGAGGGCTTTCTTT.